The 14 T cell receptor beta chains below come from one sample, sequenced in a study of T-cell reconstitution after alpha-beta-depleted transplantation in children. Molecular barcoding with unique molecular identifiers was used for the TCRbeta library. TCRdb reprocessed the PCR reads via MiXCR and lists one record per CDR3 protein. The sample holds 6,500 or so distinct CDR3 sequences, approximately 12% seen once. Sequenced material: PBMCs, mostly from graft donor cells, taken 180 days after TCRalphabeta/CD19-depleted stem cell transplant. Every receptor here comes from a child younger than two who had a stem cell transplant for acute myeloid leukemia, so the T cells may come from the graft donor.

In this sample, this clonotype turned up many times. V and J are TRBV29-1 and TRBJ2-7, with TRBD1 identical over 7 bases. The CDR3 is 14 amino acids. CDR1 SQVTM and CDR2 ANQGSEA come from the germline V gene. Unmatched junction bases numbered 12, after V lost 5 bases and J lost 5 bases. CDR3 in amino acids: CSVRSGQWAHEQYF. CDR3 nucleotides: TGCAGCGTTCGCTCGGGACAGTGGGCCCACGAGCAGTACTTC.

This clonotype is labeled as medium-sized. The chain uses TRBV5-1 and TRBJ2-7; 8 nucleotides align to TRBD1. Germline lookup yields CDR1 SGHRS and CDR2 YFSETQ. Trimming cost V 5 bases and J 2 bases; bases outside gene matches: 6. The CDR3 contains 14 residues. The CDR3 DNA reads as TGCGCCAGCAGGCCCGGGACAGGTACCTACGAGCAGTACTTC. This encodes CASRPGTGTYEQYF.

This clonotype occurred many times. The V and J genes are TRBV20-1 and TRBJ1-4; D is uncertain. The CDR3 totals 13 residues. V lost 1 base, J lost 0 bases, and 3 bases lay in between. The germline V gene encodes CDR1 DFQATT and CDR2 SNEGSKA (reference sequence). The CDR3 is CSARVTTNEKLFF. The CDR3 DNA follows: TGCAGTGCTAGAGTCACAACTAATGAAAAACTGTTTTTT.

This clonotype occurred many times. This sequence joins TRBV10-3 and TRBJ1-1; D is perhaps TRBD1 (5 bases). This CDR3 contains 15 residues. V shed 7 bases and J shed 3 bases, with 18 bases lying between them. CDR1 ENHRY and CDR2 SYGVKD come from the germline V gene. The CDR3 region has the DNA TGTGCCATCACCTCCGGGGGGATGTGGGACACTGAAGCTTTCTTT. Its translation: CAITSGGMWDTEAFF.

Worth noting for this clonotype: This could be a read error, since a much larger clone is one nucleotide away. V gene TRBV20-1 combines with J gene TRBJ2-2, with D maybe TRBD2 (5 bases). V lost 6 bases and J lost 7, with 12 bases in between. The germline V gene has CDR1 DFQATT and CDR2 SNEGSKA (reference sequence). CDR3 length: 12 amino acids. The CDR3 nucleotides read TGCAGTGCGGACGTCGGGGTCGGGGAGCTGTTTTTT. Translated, it gives CSADVGVGELFF.

Ten or more counts support this clonotype. This rearrangement joins TRBV18 to TRBJ2-1, with 8 bases lining up with TRBD2. The V gene end was trimmed by 5 bases and the J gene end by 9 bases; junction bases not matched to a gene: 6. This CDR3 has 13 residues. CDR1 is KGHSH and CDR2 is LQKENI in the germline V gene. The CDR3: CASSMGLEVEQFF. The CDR3 region has the DNA TGTGCCAGCTCAATGGGACTAGAGGTTGAGCAGTTCTTC.

This sequence joins TRBV15 and TRBJ2-7; the D gene is possibly TRBD1 (5 bases). Germline V gives CDR1 LNHNV, CDR2 YYDKDF (reference sequence). The CDR3 spans 14 residues. Between the trimmed V and J ends, which lost 1 base and 3 bases, there was a span of 10 bases. The DNA for the CDR3 is TGTGCCACCAGCAGAGGGCAGGGAAGCTACGAGCAGTACTTC. Translation: CATSRGQGSYEQYF.

This clonotype was recorded at least ten times. The rearrangement uses TRBV4-3 and TRBJ1-2; TRBD1 might be the D (6 bases). V was clipped by 0 bases and J by 4 bases, with 12 bases between them. CDR3 size: 15 residues. From germline, CDR1 is LGHNA and CDR2 YSLEER. CDR3: CASSQDLGQIYGYTF. As DNA, the CDR3 is TGCGCCAGCAGCCAAGATCTCGGACAGATCTATGGCTACACCTTC.

This clonotype counts as medium-sized (0.01 to 0.1%). This chain links TRBV4-1 with TRBJ2-5, with 8 nucleotides matching TRBD2. The CDR3 extends over 16 amino acids. CDR1 and CDR2 from the germline V gene are MGHRA and YSYEKL. The V and J ends lost 0 bases and 5 bases, in that order; junction bases with no gene match: 8. The CDR3 sequence is CASSQETGGPGETQYF. CDR3 sequence (DNA): TGCGCCAGCAGCCAAGAAACGGGAGGGCCAGGGGAGACCCAGTACTTC.

This clonotype was seen ten or more times. The CDR3 here is CASTHSGTSGSFIYEQYF. CDR3 nucleotide sequence: TGTGCCAGCACCCATTCCGGGACTAGCGGGAGTTTCATTTACGAGCAGTACTTC. The chain couples TRBV3-1 to TRBJ2-7; 14 positions match TRBD2. The CDR3 spans 18 residues. The V gene's germline CDR1 is LGHDT and CDR2 YNNKEL (reference sequence). V dropped 7 bases and J dropped 4; count of bases not matched to a gene: 15.

This clonotype was recorded at least ten times. The gene calls are TRBV3-1 and TRBJ2-3; no firm D call. Per the germline V gene, CDR1 is LGHDT and CDR2 is YNNKEL (reference sequence). The CDR3 extends over 16 amino acids. V lost 4 bases, J lost 4 bases, and 18 bases lay in between. The CDR3 DNA follows: TGTGCCAGCAGCCCGCCGGGCGGACCCGGCGCAGATACGCAGTATTTT. Translation gives CASSPPGGPGADTQYF.

Many counts were recorded for this clonotype. The chain has TRBV11-3 and TRBJ1-4, with TRBD1 identical over 10 bases. The germline V gene encodes CDR1 SGHNT and CDR2 YENEEA. CDR3 size: 22 residues. J gave up 1 base and V 1 base, and 18 bases lay outside the gene matches. CDR3 DNA: TGTGCCAGCAGCTTAGGTGTTTTTTTTCGGGCCGGACAGGGGGAAACTAATGAAAAACTGTTTTTT. It specifies CASSLGVFFRAGQGETNEKLFF.

By share, this clonotype counts as medium-sized. This chain joins TRBV27 and TRBJ2-1; weak D call: TRBD2 (5 bases). The CDR3 contains 16 residues. Germline loops: CDR1 MNHEY, CDR2 SMNVEV (reference sequence). Trimming cost V 6 bases and J 0 bases, with 15 bases left between them. This CDR3 reads CASRRLAGSSYNEQFF. The CDR3 nucleotides read TGTGCCAGCAGGCGCCTAGCTGGGAGCTCCTACAATGAGCAGTTCTTC.

The sample holds many counts of this clonotype. The V gene is TRBV9, the J gene TRBJ2-1, with D perhaps TRBD2 (5 bases). The CDR3 is 15 amino acids. Germline V CDR1 and CDR2: SGDLS, YYNGEE. V lost 1 base and J lost 0, with 8 bases in between. CDR3: CASSVRLASYNEQFF. The DNA of the CDR3 is TGTGCCAGCAGCGTAAGGCTAGCCTCCTACAATGAGCAGTTCTTC.